This T cell receptor beta chain was recorded in a study of control samples from healthy donors and cancer patients. Deletions cut 4 bases from V and 0 bases from J, with 7 bases between. Germline V CDR1 and CDR2: SNHLY, FYNNEI. The CDR3 consists of 14 residues. Here immunoSEQ multiplex PCR was the method, and the copy in TCRdb shows in-frame clones only, minus some. This repertoire includes 150,000 to 200,000 clones. The sample comprised blood. This clonotype was obtained from a woman in her twenties or thirties in good health. The V call is TRBV2, the J call TRBJ2-1, with D unclear. In DNA form, the CDR3 reads TGTGCCAGCAGTGCTGATAGCTCCTACAATGAGCAGTTCTTC. Its translation: CASSADSSYNEQFF.